This T cell receptor (beta chain) was found in a study of T-cell memory formation after mild COVID-19. Overall study context: TCR clusters were mostly donor specific. The study's findings and limits: That cross-reactive memory joined was suggested by some responding clones appearing in pre-infection memory. Shrinking CD4+ clones were chiefly CM and EM; CD8+ ones were chiefly EMRA.

Libraries for TCRalpha and TCRbeta carried sample barcodes and unique molecular identifiers via 5'RACE. TCRdb re-analysed the 5' RACE reads in MiXCR, keeping a single row per CDR3 protein. The sample shows some 450,000 distinct CDR3 sequences, around 18% of them seen only once. Comments on this clonotype: Its antigen is not identified.

The sequencing input was PBMCs or a T cell subset sorted from them (not recorded which). This receptor was taken from an adult woman who had mild COVID-19 (a few samples of this study predate the infection). Cell type and time point are not known.

CDR3 loop: CASSHPRVAGSWNEQFF. Here the CDR3 DNA reads TGTGCCAGCAGCCATCCTCGGGTAGCGGGTTCTTGGAATGAGCAGTTCTTC. This sequence joins TRBV3-1 and TRBJ2-1, with 7 bases lining up with TRBD2. The CDR3 is 17 residues long. The ends lost 3 bases at V and 7 bases at J; junction bases unmatched: 15. The germline CDR1 and CDR2 sequences are LGHDT and YNNKEL (reference sequence).